This TCR beta chain is from a study of beta chain features in type 1 diabetes. For the study at large: No patient-donor differences in age, gender, total cells or subset yield.

A single heparinised draw of approximately 0.12 L on average was taken per donor. Of the isolated RNA, all was reverse transcribed, and so the sequenced material was expressed TCRB transcripts. Data came from immunoSEQ multiplex PCR; TCRdb stores just in-frame clones and leaves some out. The data show under 450,000 clones, 11% to 15% seen once. Points on this clone: Its antigen is not identified.

Whole-study results and caveats: Across all four CD4+ subsets, people with type 1 diabetes showed modestly shorter TCRB CDR3s. Compared with healthy donors, patients appeared to share more similar naive, central memory and regulatory TCRB repertoires.

Trimming pared 6 bases from V and 13 bases from J, leaving 22 bases between. CDR1 and CDR2 (germline): SQVTM, ANQGSEA. CDR3 size: 13 residues. The sample consisted of naive CD4+ T cells from blood. The receptor was derived from a man younger than 45 in good health. The chain recombines TRBV29-1 with TRBJ2-1, with D possibly matching TRBD2 (5 bases). CDR3 sequence: CSVDSRTLLGQFF. The CDR3 DNA follows: TGCAGCGTGGACTCGAGAACGTTGTTAGGACAGTTCTTC.